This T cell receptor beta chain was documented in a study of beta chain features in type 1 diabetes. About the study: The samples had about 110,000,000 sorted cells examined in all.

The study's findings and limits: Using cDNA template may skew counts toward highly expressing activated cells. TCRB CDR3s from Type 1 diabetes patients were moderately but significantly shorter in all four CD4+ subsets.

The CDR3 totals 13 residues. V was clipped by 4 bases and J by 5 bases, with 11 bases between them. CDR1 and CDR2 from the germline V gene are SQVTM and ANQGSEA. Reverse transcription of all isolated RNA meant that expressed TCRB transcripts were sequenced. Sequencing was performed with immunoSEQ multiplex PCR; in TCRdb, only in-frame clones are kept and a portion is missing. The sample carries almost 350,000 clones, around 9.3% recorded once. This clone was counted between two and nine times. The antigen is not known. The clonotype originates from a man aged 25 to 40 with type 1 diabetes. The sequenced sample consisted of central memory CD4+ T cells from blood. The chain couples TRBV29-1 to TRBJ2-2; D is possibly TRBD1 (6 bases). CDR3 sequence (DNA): TGCAGCGTTGTCCAGGGGATTACCGGGGAGCTGTTTTTT. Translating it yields CSVVQGITGELFF.